This T cell receptor (beta chain) was sequenced in a study of regulatory T cells in long-lasting Graves disease. General study findings and limits: Persistent disease was associated with favored TRBV28 usage and with favored use of TRBJ1-2 and TRBJ2-5. Lower TCR diversity characterized persistent Graves' patients relative to newly diagnosed patients.

In germline, CDR1 is PRHDT, CDR2 FYEKMQ (reference sequence). V lost 3 bases and J lost 7; bases outside the gene matches: 5. The CDR3 length is 15 residues. As regards this clonotype: Its target is not known.

As to time point: newly diagnosed GD, antithyroid drugs for less than 3 months. Following extraction of RNA from PBMCs, that RNA was used to make the TCR library. Construction of the TCR beta libraries employed iRepertoire HTBI primers in conjunction with Arm-PCR of CDR3 regions. TCRdb ran MiXCR on the multiplex PCR reads and lists one entry per CDR3 protein. The profile shows around 460,000 distinct CDR3 sequences, 13% to 15% of them singletons. This sample also belongs to another study, concerning T cells in Graves' hyperthyroidism and ophthalmopathy. As reported in that work: Uncontrolled infection, other autoimmune disease, pregnancy or lactation led to exclusion. Most clonotypes that expanded in the thyroid above 0.001 also showed up in blood.

The clonotype was recovered from a woman in her forties or fifties with Graves disease. The sample here was peripheral blood mononuclear cells (PBMCs), taken at new diagnosis, from a patient treated with antithyroid drugs. This chain uses TRBV13 with TRBJ2-2; 10 positions match TRBD2. CDR3 protein: CASSFKREGLGELFF. CDR3 bases: TGTGCCAGCAGCTTTAAGCGGGAGGGCCTCGGGGAGCTGTTTTTT.